Below are 7 T cell receptor beta chains sequenced from a single sample in a study of CD8 T cells in Susac syndrome. RNA totalling roughly 0.45 to 1 ug underwent reverse transcription with random hexamers. TCRdb independently ran MiXCR on the immunoSEQ multiplex PCR reads; one entry per CDR3 protein. The profile shows 150,000 to 200,000 distinct CDR3 sequences, 80% to 95% of them singletons. Sequencing used CD4+ T cells from PBMCs. Receptors originate from a human donor in good health.

The chain combines TRBV7-2 with TRBJ1-1; no definite D call. Trimming stripped 1 base from V and 0 bases from J, with 6 bases between. CDR3 size: 14 residues. CDR1 and CDR2 from the germline V gene are SGHTA and FQGNSA. The CDR3 DNA reads as TGTGCCAGCAGCTTAGATACAGTGAACACTGAAGCTTTCTTT. Its protein product is CASSLDTVNTEAFF.

CDR3 protein: CASSTTDNNEQFF. CDR3 nucleotides: TGTGCCAGCTCTACCACCGATAACAATGAGCAGTTCTTC. J is TRBJ2-1 and V is TRBV18; D is unclear. V was pared by 6 bases and J by 5 bases, with 11 bases between. The germline gives CDR1 KGHSH, CDR2 LQKENI. This CDR3 has 13 amino acids.

The count of this clonotype is one. This sequence joins TRBV28 and TRBJ1-3; 7 nucleotides line up with TRBD1. V was pared by 6 bases and J by 5 bases, with 13 bases of the junction left unmatched. Germline CDR1 MDHEN, CDR2 SYDVKM. This CDR3 comprises 16 residues. CDR3 DNA sequence: TGTGCCAGCAGACTCCCAGGGGGTGGGGGTCGAAACACCATATATTTT. Translating gives CASRLPGGGGRNTIYF.

The rearrangement joins TRBV12-3 or TRBV12-4 to TRBJ1-6; 8 bases match TRBD1. V shed 3 bases and J 7 bases; nucleotides not matched to a gene: 2. The CDR3 runs 14 residues. The chain's CDR3 is CASSLTGDNSPLHF. Here the CDR3 DNA reads TGTGCCAGCAGTTTGACAGGGGACAATTCACCCCTCCACTTT.

V gene TRBV6-2 or TRBV6-3 combines with J gene TRBJ2-7; D is undetermined. Germline V gene data show CDR1 as MNHEY and CDR2 as SVGEGT. Deletions cut 5 bases from V and 2 bases from J, with 13 bases between. This CDR3 contains 14 residues. CDR3: CASSPHLTPYEQYV. For the CDR3, the DNA is TGTGCCAGCAGTCCCCACTTGACACCCTACGAGCAGTACGTC.

V usage is TRBV19 and J usage is TRBJ2-3, with unresolved D. V was shortened by 6 bases and J by 1 base, with 14 bases between the two germline ends. CDR1 LNHDA and CDR2 SQIVND come from the germline V gene (reference sequence). This CDR3 spans 15 amino acids. CDR3 residues: CASSNTGAGTDTQYF. The CDR3 nucleotides are TGTGCCAGTAGCAACACGGGCGCGGGCACAGATACGCAGTATTTT.

The J gene is TRBJ1-5, the V gene TRBV3-1; no definite D call. Germline V lookup: CDR1 LGHDT, CDR2 YNNKEL (reference sequence). Trimming cost V 1 base and J 7 bases, with 8 bases left between them. The CDR3 loop spans 13 amino acids. CDR3 residues: CASSQGAKQPQHF. CDR3 DNA: TGTGCCAGCAGCCAAGGGGCGAAGCAGCCCCAGCATTTT.